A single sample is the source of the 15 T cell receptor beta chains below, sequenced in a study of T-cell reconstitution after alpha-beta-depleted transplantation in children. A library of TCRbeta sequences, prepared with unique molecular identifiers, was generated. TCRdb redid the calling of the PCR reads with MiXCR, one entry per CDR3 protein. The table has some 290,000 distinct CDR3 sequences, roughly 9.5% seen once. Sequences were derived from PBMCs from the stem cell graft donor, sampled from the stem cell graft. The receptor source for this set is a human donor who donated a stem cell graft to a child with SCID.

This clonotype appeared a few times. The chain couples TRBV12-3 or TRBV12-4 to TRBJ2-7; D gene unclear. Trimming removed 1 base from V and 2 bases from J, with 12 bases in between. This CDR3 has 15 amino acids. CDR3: CASSLVNGFPYEQYF. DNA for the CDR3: TGTGCCAGCAGTTTAGTAAACGGATTCCCCTACGAGCAGTACTTC.

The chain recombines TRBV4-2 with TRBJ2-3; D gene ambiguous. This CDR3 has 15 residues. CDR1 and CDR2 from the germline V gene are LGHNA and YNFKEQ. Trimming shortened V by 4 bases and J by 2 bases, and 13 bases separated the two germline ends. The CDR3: CASSLEDHDTDTQYF. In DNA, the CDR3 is TGTGCCAGCAGCCTTGAGGACCATGACACAGATACGCAGTATTTT.

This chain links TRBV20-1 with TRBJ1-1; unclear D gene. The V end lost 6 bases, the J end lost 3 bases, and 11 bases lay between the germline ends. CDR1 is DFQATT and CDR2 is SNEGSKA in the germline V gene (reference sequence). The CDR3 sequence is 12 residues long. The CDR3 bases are TGCAGTGCCCTACATGGGGACACTGAAGCTTTCTTT. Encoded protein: CSALHGDTEAFF.

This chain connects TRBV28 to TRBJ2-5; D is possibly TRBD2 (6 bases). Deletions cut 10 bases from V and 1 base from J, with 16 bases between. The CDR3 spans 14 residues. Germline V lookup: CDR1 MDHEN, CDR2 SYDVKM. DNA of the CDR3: TGTGCCACCCGGGACTCGCAACCCCAAGAGACCCAGTACTTC. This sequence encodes CATRDSQPQETQYF.

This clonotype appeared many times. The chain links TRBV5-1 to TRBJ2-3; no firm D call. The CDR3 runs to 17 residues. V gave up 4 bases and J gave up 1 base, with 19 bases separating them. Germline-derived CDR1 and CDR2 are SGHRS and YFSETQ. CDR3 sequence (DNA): TGCGCCAGCAGCGGTGGCAGTCTTCGAACGGGCACAGATACGCAGTATTTT. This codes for CASSGGSLRTGTDTQYF.

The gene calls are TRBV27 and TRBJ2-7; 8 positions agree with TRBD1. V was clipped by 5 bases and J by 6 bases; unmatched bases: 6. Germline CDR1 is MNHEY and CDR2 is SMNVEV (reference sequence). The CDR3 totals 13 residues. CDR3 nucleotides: TGTGCCAGCAGTCTAAGGACAGGGTTCGAGCAGTACTTC. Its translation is CASSLRTGFEQYF.

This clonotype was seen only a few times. CDR3 region: CSARVGVSYEQYF. CDR3 bases: TGCAGTGCTAGAGTGGGTGTTTCCTACGAGCAGTACTTC. This chain joins TRBV20-1 and TRBJ2-7; no firm D call. The V gene's germline CDR1 is DFQATT and CDR2 SNEGSKA (reference sequence). This CDR3 comprises 13 residues. The ends were cut back, 1 base at V and 1 base at J, with 8 bases in the middle.

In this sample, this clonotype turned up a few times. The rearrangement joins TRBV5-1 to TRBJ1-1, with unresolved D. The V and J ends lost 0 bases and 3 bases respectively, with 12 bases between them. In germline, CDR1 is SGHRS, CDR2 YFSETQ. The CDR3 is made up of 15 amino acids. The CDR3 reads CASSLDRQAHTEAFF. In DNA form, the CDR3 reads TGCGCCAGCAGCTTGGACAGACAAGCGCACACTGAAGCTTTCTTT.

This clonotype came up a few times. The CDR3 reads CAIKRDSPNSPLHF. CDR3 DNA sequence: TGTGCCATCAAACGGGACAGCCCTAATTCACCCCTCCACTTT. The chain uses TRBV10-3 and TRBJ1-6; 7 bases map to TRBD1. Looked up from germline, CDR1 is ENHRY and CDR2 is SYGVKD. V was clipped by 7 bases and J by 6 bases; unmatched bases: 6. The CDR3 consists of 14 residues.

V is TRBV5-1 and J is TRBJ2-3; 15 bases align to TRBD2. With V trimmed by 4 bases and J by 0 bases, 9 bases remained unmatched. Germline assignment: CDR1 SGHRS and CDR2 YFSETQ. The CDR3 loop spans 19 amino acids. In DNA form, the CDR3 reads TGCGCCAGCAGCCAGGGACTAGCGGGGGGATTCACTAGCACAGATACGCAGTATTTT. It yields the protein CASSQGLAGGFTSTDTQYF. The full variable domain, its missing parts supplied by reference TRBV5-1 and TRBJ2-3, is KAGVTQTPRYLIKTRGQQVTLSCSPISGHRSVSWYQQTPGQGLQFLFEYFSETQRNKGNFPGRFSGRQFSNSRSEMNVSTLELGDSALYLCASSQGLAGGFTSTDTQYFGPGTRLTVL.

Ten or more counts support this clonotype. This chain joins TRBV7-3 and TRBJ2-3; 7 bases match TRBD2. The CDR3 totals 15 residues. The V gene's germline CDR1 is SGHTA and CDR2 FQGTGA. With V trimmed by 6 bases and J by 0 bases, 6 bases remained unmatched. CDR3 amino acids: CASSWSSGSTDTQYF. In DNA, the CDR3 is TGTGCCAGCAGTTGGAGTAGCGGGAGCACAGATACGCAGTATTTT.

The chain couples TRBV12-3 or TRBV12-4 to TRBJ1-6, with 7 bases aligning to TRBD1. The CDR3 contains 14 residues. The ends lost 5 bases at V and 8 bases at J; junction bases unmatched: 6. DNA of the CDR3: TGTGCCAGCAGTCTCGGGACAGAGTATTCACCCCTCCACTTT. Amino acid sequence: CASSLGTEYSPLHF.

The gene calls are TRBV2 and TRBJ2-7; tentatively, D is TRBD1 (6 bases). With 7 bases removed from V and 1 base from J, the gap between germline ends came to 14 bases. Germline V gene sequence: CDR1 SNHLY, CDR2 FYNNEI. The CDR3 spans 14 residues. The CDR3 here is CASTWTDGSYEQYF. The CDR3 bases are TGTGCCAGCACCTGGACAGACGGATCCTACGAGCAGTACTTC. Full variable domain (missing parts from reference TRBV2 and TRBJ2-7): EPEVTQTPSHQVTQMGQEVILRCVPISNHLYFYWYRQILGQKVEFLVSFYNNEISEKSEIFDDQFSVERPDGSNFTLKIRSTKLEDSAMYFCASTWTDGSYEQYFGPGTRLTVT.

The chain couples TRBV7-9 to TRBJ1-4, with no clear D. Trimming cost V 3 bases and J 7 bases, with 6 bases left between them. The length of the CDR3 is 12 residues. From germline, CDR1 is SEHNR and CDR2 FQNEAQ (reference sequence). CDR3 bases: TGTGCCAGCAGCTTGAAGGGTGAAAAACTGTTTTTT. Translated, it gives CASSLKGEKLFF.

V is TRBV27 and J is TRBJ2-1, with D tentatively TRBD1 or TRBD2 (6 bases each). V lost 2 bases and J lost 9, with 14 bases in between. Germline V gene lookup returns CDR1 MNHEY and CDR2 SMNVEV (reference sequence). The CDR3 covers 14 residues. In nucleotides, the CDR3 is TGTGCCAGCAGTTTACCCTTACAGGGAGGTGAGCAGTTCTTC. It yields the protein CASSLPLQGGEQFF.